The clone carrying this TCR beta chain was recorded at least ten times. Its antigen remains unknown. The data are from a study of T cells in Graves' hyperthyroidism and ophthalmopathy. The CDR3 spans 13 residues. Trimming took off 7 bases at V and 3 bases at J, with 12 bases between the two ends. Germline lookup yields CDR1 MNHEY and CDR2 SVGAGI. General study results and limits: The blood repertoire included most of the expanded thyroid clonotypes above 0.001.

Amplification targeted TCR beta CDR3 regions from RNA transcripts. First-round RT-PCR of the TCR CDR3 relied on the HTBI primer set. A single record per CDR3 protein comes from TCRdb applying MiXCR to the multiplex PCR reads. This sample carries about 550,000 distinct CDR3 sequences, roughly 20% of them seen once, and the ten largest clones take about 26%. Patients were aged 18 to 65, had disease duration under 2 months, and had newly diagnosed hyperthyroidism. Used for diagnoses were clinical symptoms, serum thyroxine and TRAb, thyroid ultrasound and orbital computed tomography. The chain has TRBV6-5 and TRBJ1-1; D unclear. Sequenced: blood. The clonotype was recovered from a man aged 18 to 29 with Graves' hyperthyroidism. DNA for the CDR3: TGTGCCAGCACCAGGAATAGAGACACTGAAGCTTTCTTT. Protein: CASTRNRDTEAFF.